Each of the 18 T cell receptor beta chains below was sequenced from the same sample in a study of shared T cell receptors in the human thymus. Produced via immunoSEQ multiplex PCR; TCRdb's table is partial and in-frame only. The sample records approximately 760,000 clones, 80% to 90% being singletons. These same data were also listed under a study on human thymus T cells.

Sequenced: thymocytes. The receptors were gathered from a girl younger than two with a congenital heart defect.

DNA of the CDR3: TGTGCCAGCAGCAGGGGACTAGTAGAGACCCAGTACTTC. Translation gives CASSRGLVETQYF. This chain connects TRBV5-4 to TRBJ2-5, with TRBD2 identical over 8 bases. Unmatched junction bases numbered 3, after V lost 4 bases and J lost 4 bases. This CDR3 contains 13 residues. Germline V CDR1 and CDR2: SGHNT, YYREEE (reference sequence).

The chain recombines TRBV7-9 with TRBJ1-2; D remains ambiguous. V lost 5 bases and J lost 6, with 16 bases in between. The CDR3 runs to 14 residues. The germline gives CDR1 SEHNR, CDR2 FQNEAQ (reference sequence). CDR3 sequence: CASSPFDISNGYTF. The CDR3 DNA sequence: TGTGCCAGCAGCCCTTTTGACATATCGAATGGCTACACCTTC.

CDR3 nucleotides: TGTGCCAGCAGCTTAGAGAGTGGCCGCAGGGTGGTCGGCTATGGCTACACCTTC. This gives the protein CASSLESGRRVVGYGYTF. The rearrangement joins TRBV7-9 to TRBJ1-2, with a tentative D call TRBD1 (5 bases). CDR1 SEHNR and CDR2 FQNEAQ come from the germline V gene (reference sequence). V lost 1 base, J lost 4 bases, and 22 bases lay in between. The CDR3 runs to 18 residues.

This clone appeared a single time. The rearrangement uses TRBV25-1 and TRBJ1-2; D possibly corresponds to TRBD1 (5 bases). CDR3 size: 12 residues. Per germline, CDR1 MGHDK and CDR2 SYGVNS. Trimming took off 5 bases at V and 3 bases at J, with 7 bases between the two ends. CDR3 protein: CASSRGYYGYTF. CDR3 nucleotide sequence: TGTGCCAGCAGTAGGGGTTACTATGGCTACACCTTC.

The sample holds one count of this clone. The J gene is TRBJ2-2, the V gene TRBV5-1; TRBD1 is a possible D gene (6 bases). The CDR3 runs 15 residues. V was shortened by 2 bases and J by 1 base, with 9 bases between the two germline ends. Per the germline V gene, CDR1 is SGHRS and CDR2 is YFSETQ. Written as DNA, the CDR3 is TGCGCCAGCAGCTTCTACAGGGAGAACACCGGGGAGCTGTTTTTT. Its translation: CASSFYRENTGELFF. Full variable domain (missing parts from reference TRBV5-1 and TRBJ2-2): KAGVTQTPRYLIKTRGQQVTLSCSPISGHRSVSWYQQTPGQGLQFLFEYFSETQRNKGNFPGRFSGRQFSNSRSEMNVSTLELGDSALYLCASSFYRENTGELFFGEGSRLTVL.

The V call is TRBV19, the J call TRBJ1-5, with no clear D. CDR1 is LNHDA and CDR2 is SQIVND in the germline V gene (reference sequence). This CDR3 comprises 18 residues. V was pared by 3 bases and J by 2 bases, with 20 bases between. The CDR3 DNA is TGTGCCAGTAGTATTTGGGCAGTCGGTTCGTATCGCAATCAGCCCCAGCATTTT. It specifies CASSIWAVGSYRNQPQHF.

This clone appeared a few times. The J gene is TRBJ1-3, the V gene TRBV5-6; D remains ambiguous. Per the germline V gene, CDR1 is SGHDT and CDR2 is YYEEEE. This CDR3 is 17 amino acids long. The ends were cut back, 0 bases at V and 3 bases at J, with 16 bases in the middle. The CDR3 DNA follows: TGTGCCAGCAGCTTGGGTGTCTCTACGTCTGATGGAAACACCATATATTTT. This gives the protein CASSLGVSTSDGNTIYF.

This chain links TRBV10-3 with TRBJ2-1, with TRBD1 identical over 7 bases. With 6 bases clipped from V and 5 bases from J, the junction kept 13 bases outside the gene matches. In germline, CDR1 is ENHRY, CDR2 SYGVKD. The CDR3 length is 16 residues. The CDR3: CAISPPLRQGHNEQFF. As DNA, the CDR3 is TGTGCCATCAGCCCCCCCTTGAGACAGGGCCACAATGAGCAGTTCTTC.

The chain recombines TRBV5-1 with TRBJ2-7; TRBD1 matches 11 bases. The germline CDR1 and CDR2 sequences are SGHRS and YFSETQ. The ends lost 0 bases at V and 6 bases at J; junction bases unmatched: 8. The CDR3 sequence is 16 residues long. CDR3 amino acids: CASSLDAPGQGGEQYF. Written as DNA, the CDR3 is TGCGCCAGCAGCTTGGACGCTCCGGGACAGGGGGGCGAGCAGTACTTC.

The CDR3 sequence is CASSLGVLEGSEQYF. CDR3 DNA: TGTGCCAGCAGCTTGGGGGTTTTGGAGGGCTCCGAGCAGTACTTC. The chain joins TRBV5-6 to TRBJ2-7; weak D call: TRBD2 (6 bases). The germline V gene encodes CDR1 SGHDT and CDR2 YYEEEE. V lost 0 bases and J lost 6, with 16 bases in between. The CDR3 runs to 15 residues.

The chain joins TRBV30 to TRBJ2-1; the match to TRBD2 covers 12 bases. Trimming at V came to 0 bases and at J to 4 bases, leaving 16 bases not matched to a gene. Germline V lookup: CDR1 GTSNPN, CDR2 SVGIG (reference sequence). The CDR3 is 20 amino acids. The CDR3 here is CAWSVRDSRMGLAGYNEQFF. The CDR3 nucleotides read TGTGCCTGGAGTGTCCGGGACAGTAGAATGGGACTAGCGGGTTACAATGAGCAGTTCTTC.

The chain employs TRBV5-1 and TRBJ1-1; D may be TRBD1 (6 bases). Per the germline V gene, CDR1 is SGHRS and CDR2 is YFSETQ. Trimming shortened V by 4 bases and J by 4 bases, and 11 bases separated the two germline ends. CDR3 length: 13 residues. DNA of the CDR3: TGCGCCAGCAGCCACAGGGCTGGCACTGAAGCTTTCTTT. This gives the protein CASSHRAGTEAFF. Full variable domain (remainder filled in from reference TRBV5-1 and TRBJ1-1): KAGVTQTPRYLIKTRGQQVTLSCSPISGHRSVSWYQQTPGQGLQFLFEYFSETQRNKGNFPGRFSGRQFSNSRSEMNVSTLELGDSALYLCASSHRAGTEAFFGQGTRLTVV.

The chain couples TRBV6-6 to TRBJ2-7; maybe TRBD1 (6 bases). Germline loops: CDR1 MNHNY, CDR2 SVGAGI (reference sequence). The CDR3 totals 14 residues. With 0 bases removed from V and 5 bases from J, the gap between germline ends came to 11 bases. DNA of the CDR3: TGTGCCAGCAGTTACTCAGGACAGAACCACGAGCAGTACTTC. Amino acid sequence: CASSYSGQNHEQYF.

This clone was picked up one time. The genes are TRBV14 and TRBJ1-2; TRBD1 matches 7 bases. Germline CDR1 is SGHDN and CDR2 is FVKESK. The CDR3 has 18 residues. V shed 4 bases, J shed 0 bases, and the junction held 14 bases outside the gene matches. CDR3 amino acids: CASSLGTQRDRANYGYTF. CDR3 nucleotides: TGTGCCAGCAGCCTAGGGACCCAACGGGACAGAGCTAACTATGGCTACACCTTC. The whole variable domain, remainder taken from reference TRBV14 and TRBJ1-2, is EAGVTQFPSHSVIEKGQTVTLRCDPISGHDNLYWYRRVMGKEIKFLLHFVKESKQDESGMPNNRFLAERTGGTYSTLKVQPAELEDSGVYFCASSLGTQRDRANYGYTFGSGTRLTVV.

This clone was observed once. At one end, the junction sequence differs from germline, possibly due to a read error. Other DNA sequences in this sample translate to the same CDR3. The V call is TRBV10-3, the J call TRBJ2-6, with D possibly TRBD1 on 6 matching bases. The CDR3 sequence is 15 residues long. Germline V CDR1 and CDR2: ENHRY, SYGVKD. The CDR3, as DNA: TGTGCCATCAGTGCCCGGGACACCGGGGCCAACGTCCTGACGTTC. Its protein product is CAISARDTGANVLTF.

V usage is TRBV6-5 and J usage is TRBJ1-1; weak D call: TRBD1 (6 bases). The length of the CDR3 is 16 residues. The V end lost 2 bases, the J end lost 1 base, and 14 bases lay between the germline ends. Germline CDR1 MNHEY, CDR2 SVGAGI. As DNA, the CDR3 is TGTGCCAGCAGTTACGCAAATACAGGGCCGAACACTGAAGCTTTCTTT. Translation: CASSYANTGPNTEAFF.

This clone was seen more than once but under ten times. CDR3 DNA: TGTGCCAGCAGCCCCCGGCAGACAGGAACCCGGGAGGACACTGAAGCTTTCTTT. Its protein is CASSPRQTGTREDTEAFF. V is TRBV7-2 and J is TRBJ1-1; D may be TRBD1 (6 bases). The V gene's germline CDR1 is SGHTA and CDR2 FQGNSA. The CDR3 covers 18 residues. With 5 bases removed from V and 3 bases from J, the gap between germline ends came to 25 bases.

The V and J genes are TRBV14 and TRBJ2-7; maybe TRBD1 (6 bases). The length of the CDR3 is 17 residues. V lost 1 base to trimming and J lost 0 bases, with 16 bases between them. CDR1 is SGHDN, CDR2 FVKESK, per germline. The CDR3 DNA reads TGTGCCAGCAGCCAAGGATTTGGTAGGGGGAGCTCCTACGAGCAGTACTTC. Its protein product is CASSQGFGRGSSYEQYF.